A single sample gave rise to the 7 T cell receptor beta chains below, sequenced in a study of T cells in localized non-small cell lung cancer. The protocol was immunoSEQ multiplex PCR, while the TCRdb copy is restricted to in-frame clones and leaves out a portion. The table shows 40,000 or so clones, with 70% to 90% occurring only once. The specimen comprised peripheral blood, sampled before any cancer treatment. Every receptor here comes from a man aged 40-75 years with stage I lung adenocarcinoma.

This clone occurred a few times. The chain links TRBV7-9 to TRBJ2-1, with 7 bases identical to TRBD2. The V gene's germline CDR1 is SEHNR and CDR2 FQNEAQ (reference sequence). The CDR3 is 15 amino acids. J was trimmed by 3 bases and V by 5 bases; bases with no gene match: 7. The CDR3 spells CASSPSGGLYNEQFF. DNA of the CDR3: TGTGCCAGCAGCCCTAGCGGAGGGCTCTACAATGAGCAGTTCTTC.

In DNA, the CDR3 is TGTGCCAGCAGCTCCCAAACAGGGCTCGGGGAGCTGTTTTTT. This codes for CASSSQTGLGELFF. This chain links TRBV7-2 with TRBJ2-2; the D gene is possibly TRBD1 (6 bases). Per the germline V gene, CDR1 is SGHTA and CDR2 is FQGNSA. V gave up 4 bases and J gave up 7 bases, with 13 bases separating them. The CDR3 is 14 amino acids. Full variable domain (remainder filled in from reference TRBV7-2 and TRBJ2-2): GAGVSQSPSNKVTEKGKDVELRCDPISGHTALYWYRQSLGQGLEFLIYFQGNSAPDKSGLPSDRFSAERTGGSVSTLTIQRTQQEDSAVYLCASSSQTGLGELFFGEGSRLTVL.

This clone showed up just a few times. The chain recombines TRBV6-5 with TRBJ1-2; D unresolved. Germline V CDR1 and CDR2: MNHEY, SVGAGI. V lost 6 bases, J lost 2 bases, and 10 bases lay in between. This CDR3 is built from 13 residues. The CDR3: CASRATANYGYTF. The CDR3 nucleotides are TGTGCCAGCAGGGCTACAGCAAACTATGGCTACACCTTC.

The V call is TRBV7-3, the J call TRBJ2-2; perhaps TRBD2 as D (5 bases). V lost 0 bases and J lost 8, with 10 bases in between. This CDR3 is 14 amino acids long. Per the germline V gene, CDR1 is SGHTA and CDR2 is FQGTGA. The chain's CDR3 is CASSLTSSKGELFF. The CDR3 DNA reads as TGTGCCAGCAGCTTAACCTCTAGCAAGGGGGAGCTGTTTTTT.

The chain couples TRBV4-2 to TRBJ2-7; perhaps TRBD1 as D (5 bases). The germline V gene has CDR1 LGHNA and CDR2 YNFKEQ. V lost 3 bases to trimming and J lost 6 bases, with 18 bases between them. There are 15 residues in the CDR3. This chain's CDR3 is CASSQHTGGAGEQYF. The CDR3, as DNA: TGTGCCAGCAGCCAGCATACAGGTGGGGCAGGCGAGCAGTACTTC.

This clone was counted a single time. Other DNA variants within this sample encode the same CDR3. This chain connects TRBV19 to TRBJ2-7; D uncertain. This CDR3 is 14 amino acids long. V shed 1 base and J shed 0 bases, with 7 bases lying between them. Germline-derived CDR1 and CDR2 are LNHDA and SQIVND (reference sequence). CDR3 amino acids: CASSIGGSSYEQYF. The CDR3 region has the DNA TGTGCCAGTAGTATAGGAGGATCCTCCTACGAGCAGTACTTC. Full variable domain (rest looked up from reference TRBV19 and TRBJ2-7): DGGITQSPKYLFRKEGQNVTLSCEQNLNHDAMYWYRQDPGQGLRLIYYSQIVNDFQKGDIAEGYSVSREKKESFPLTVTSAQKNPTAFYLCASSIGGSSYEQYFGPGTRLTVT.

J is TRBJ2-6 and V is TRBV11-2; 8 bases match TRBD1. The CDR3 runs 17 residues. The ends lost 1 base at V and 0 bases at J; junction bases unmatched: 2. CDR1 is SGHAT, CDR2 FQNNGV, per germline. CDR3: CASSLGQGASGANVLTF. The CDR3 nucleotides are TGTGCCAGCAGCTTAGGGCAGGGGGCCTCTGGGGCCAACGTCCTGACTTTC.